This note documents a single T cell receptor (beta chain) sequence. Antigen unknown. A multiplex PCR was run with 60 Vbeta primers and 13 Jbeta primers. Clones were sequenced by immunoSEQ multiplex PCR, and TCRdb holds only the in-frame ones, with some missing. The repertoire holds about 64,000 clones, 65% to 90% seen once, with roughly a tenth in the top ten. This sample is drawn from a study of cytomegalovirus exposure and HLA in healthy donors. Overall study results and limits: In an earlier analysis, about 87% or about 30%: the productive usage of most TCR beta V segments. In vitro confirmation showed three CMV-associated chains to be CMV antigen specific. V- and J-gene trimming in TCR beta was tied to a missense DCLRE1C variant by an analysis performed later.

From germline, CDR1 is MDHEN and CDR2 SYDVKM. The CDR3 is 14 residues long. V lost 3 bases and J lost 4, with 12 bases in between. The sequencing sample was made of PBMCs. This receptor was obtained from a female donor in good health and CMV-seronegative. The V and J genes are TRBV28 and TRBJ1-2; D unclear. The CDR3 region is CASSFPGPSYGYTF. CDR3 nucleotide sequence: TGTGCCAGCAGTTTTCCAGGCCCCAGCTATGGCTACACCTTC.